This T cell receptor beta chain was recorded in a study of regulatory T cells in long-lasting Graves disease. On the study more broadly: Persistent cases took antithyroid drugs over 5 years and stayed TSH receptor antibody positive. Study results and caveats: Persistent disease was associated with favored TRBV28 usage and with favored use of TRBJ1-2 and TRBJ2-5. Those with persistent Graves' had less TCR diversity than newly diagnosed patients.

As concerns this clonotype: Its antigen is currently unknown.

Sample time point: persistent/refractory GD, antithyroid drugs over 5 years with positive TRAb. Researchers made the TCR library from RNA that was extracted from PBMCs. Each of the patients was recruited from an endocrinology department situated in Xi'an, China. The V gene's germline CDR1 is GTSNPN and CDR2 SVGIG (reference sequence). The CDR3 covers 13 residues. The V segment lost 3 bases and the J segment 11 bases; nucleotides outside the gene matches: 10. Construction of TCR beta libraries relied on iRepertoire HTBI primers and on Arm-PCR targeting CDR3 regions. TCRdb fed the multiplex PCR reads into MiXCR, producing one record per CDR3 protein. The data hold fewer than 400,000 distinct CDR3 sequences, with around a fifth observed a single time.

This TCR was sampled from a female donor with Graves disease. V and J are TRBV30 and TRBJ1-1; 9 bases line up with TRBD1. The specimen was peripheral blood mononuclear cells (PBMCs), collected when the disease was refractory, from a patient treated with antithyroid drugs. The CDR3 loop is CAWRGTGGKLAFF. The CDR3 DNA is TGTGCCTGGAGAGGTACAGGGGGCAAGTTGGCTTTCTTT.